The table lists the clone carrying this T cell receptor beta chain with many counts. What it recognizes is unknown. The CDR3 covers 15 residues. The V gene's germline CDR1 is SGHNT and CDR2 YENEEA. The junction had 6 bases not matched to a gene; V was cut back by 4 bases and J by 6 bases. The record originates from a study of spatial heterogeneity in lung cancer. TCRdb reprocessed the 5' RACE reads via MiXCR and lists one record per CDR3 protein. The repertoire includes 12,000 or so distinct CDR3 sequences, approximately 11% of them detected once, and roughly 38% sits in the top ten. The sample's time point: sample taken at primary tumor resection. Study observations and caveats: Counts that tracked tumor mutation counts were those of expanded intratumoral alpha and beta TCRs.

This rearrangement joins TRBV11-3 to TRBJ2-3; TRBD2 agrees at 11 bases. The specimen comprised lung tumor tissue, sampled at surgery. The sequence came from a male donor with early-stage non-small cell lung cancer. The CDR3 spells CASSSLAGGSDTQYF. The DNA for the CDR3 is TGTGCCAGCAGCTCTCTAGCGGGGGGTTCTGATACGCAGTATTTT.